This T cell receptor beta chain appears in the sequencing data of a study of blood T cell repertoires in COVID-19. Study-level information: Spain, Italy and the United States supplied samples that represented acute and convalescent COVID-19. T cells, B-cell-depleted T cells, or PBMCs supplied cDNA or gDNA.

As originally analysed: Counts of nucleated cells, estimated from reference gene primer amplification, were obtained. Assay used: immunoSEQ multiplex PCR; TCRdb lists only in-frame clones, some missing. V and J calls and clone size are as listed in that table; D and trimming were resolved from the DNA. Of around 150,000 clones listed, about four fifths are singletons. Germline V gene sequence: CDR1 MGHDK, CDR2 SYGVNS. The CDR3 is 15 residues long. V gave up 2 bases and J gave up 5 bases; unmatched junction bases: 5. The V and J genes are TRBV25-1 and TRBJ2-3; 9 bases match TRBD2. What was sequenced was peripheral blood. The TCR was taken from a man aged 70-80 years with acute or convalescent COVID-19. DNA for the CDR3: TGTGCCAGCAGTGAAGGCGGGGGGGCCGAAGATACGCAGTATTTT. It encodes CASSEGGGAEDTQYF.